This T cell receptor (beta chain) stems from a study of CD8 T cells in Susac syndrome. cDNA came from approximately 0.5 to 1 ug RNA primed by random hexamers. A multiplex approach, immunoSEQ multiplex PCR, amplified TCR beta CDR3 across 54 Vbeta and 13 Jbeta. TCRdb re-called the immunoSEQ multiplex PCR reads through MiXCR, storing one row per CDR3 protein. This table holds around 130,000 distinct CDR3 sequences, roughly 80% found once. The multiple sclerosis control group was made up of treatment-naive patients with stable or active relapsing-remitting disease. Negative magnetic isolation gave CD8+ and CD4+ cells; FACS enriched CD8+ TEMRA. With V trimmed by 3 bases and J by 4 bases, 6 bases remained unmatched. The CDR3 covers 15 residues. Germline V lookup: CDR1 MDHEN, CDR2 SYDVKM.

The sequencing input was CD8+ T cells from PBMCs. This clonotype originated in a human donor with multiple sclerosis. The chain uses TRBV28 and TRBJ2-1; 7 bases are a match to TRBD2. CDR3 coding DNA: TGTGCCAGCAGTTTGGCGCCTAGCGGATACAATGAGCAGTTCTTC. It is translated as CASSLAPSGYNEQFF.